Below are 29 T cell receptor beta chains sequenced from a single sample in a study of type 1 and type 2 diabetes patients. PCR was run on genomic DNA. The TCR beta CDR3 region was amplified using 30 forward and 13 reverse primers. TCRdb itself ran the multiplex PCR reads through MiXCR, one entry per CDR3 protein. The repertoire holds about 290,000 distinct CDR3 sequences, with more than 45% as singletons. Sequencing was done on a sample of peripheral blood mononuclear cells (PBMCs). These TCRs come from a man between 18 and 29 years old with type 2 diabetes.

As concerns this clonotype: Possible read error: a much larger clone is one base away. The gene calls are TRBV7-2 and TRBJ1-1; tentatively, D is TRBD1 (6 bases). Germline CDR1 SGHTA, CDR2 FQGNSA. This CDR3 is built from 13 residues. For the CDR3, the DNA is TGTGCCAGCAGCCGGGACATGAACACTAAAGCTTTCTTT. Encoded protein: CASSRDMNTKAFF.

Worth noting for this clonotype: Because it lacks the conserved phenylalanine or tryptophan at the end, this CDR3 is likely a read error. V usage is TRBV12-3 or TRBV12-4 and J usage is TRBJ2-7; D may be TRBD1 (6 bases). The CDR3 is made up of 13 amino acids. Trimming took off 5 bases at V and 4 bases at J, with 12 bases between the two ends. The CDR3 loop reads CASSTAGEYEQYI. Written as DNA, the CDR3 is TGTGCCAGCAGTACCGCAGGGGAGTACGAGCAGTACATC.

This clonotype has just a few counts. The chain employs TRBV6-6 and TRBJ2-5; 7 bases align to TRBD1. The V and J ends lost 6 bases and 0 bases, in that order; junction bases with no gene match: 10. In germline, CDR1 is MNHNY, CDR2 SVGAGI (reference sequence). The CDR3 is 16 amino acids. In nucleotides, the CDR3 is TGTGCCAGCAGAAGAAACGACAGGGAGAACCAAGAGACCCAGTACTTC. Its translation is CASRRNDRENQETQYF.

CDR3 sequence: CASSSRTGGPYEQYF. CDR3 sequence (DNA): TGTGCCAGCAGTAGCAGGACAGGGGGTCCCTACGAGCAGTACTTC. The chain recombines TRBV28 with TRBJ2-7, with 10 bases aligning to TRBD1. Trimming cost V 5 bases and J 2 bases; bases outside gene matches: 6. This CDR3 spans 15 amino acids. Germline assignment: CDR1 MDHEN and CDR2 SYDVKM.

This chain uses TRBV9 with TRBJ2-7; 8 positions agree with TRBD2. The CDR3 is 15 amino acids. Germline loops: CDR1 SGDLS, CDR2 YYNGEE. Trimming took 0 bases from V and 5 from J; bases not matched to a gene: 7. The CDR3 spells CASSVVGGGRNEQYF. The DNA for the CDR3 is TGTGCCAGCAGCGTAGTTGGCGGGGGGCGGAACGAGCAGTACTTC.

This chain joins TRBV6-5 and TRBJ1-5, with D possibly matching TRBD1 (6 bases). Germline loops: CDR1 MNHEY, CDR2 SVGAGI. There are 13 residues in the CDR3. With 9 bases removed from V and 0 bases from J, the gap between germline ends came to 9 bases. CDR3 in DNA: TGTGCCAGTTCCAGGGGTAGCAATCAGCCCCAGCATTTT. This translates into CASSRGSNQPQHF.

The CDR3 DNA sequence: TGTGCCAGCAGCTTACCCTATAGGACAGGTGCCGGTGATGGCTACACCTTC. Encoded protein: CASSLPYRTGAGDGYTF. The J gene is TRBJ1-2, the V gene TRBV7-9; 7 bases are shared with TRBD1. Germline trimming cut 2 bases from V and 6 bases from J; bases unmatched to any gene: 15. The CDR3 is 17 amino acids. CDR1 and CDR2 from the germline V gene are SEHNR and FQNEAQ (reference sequence).

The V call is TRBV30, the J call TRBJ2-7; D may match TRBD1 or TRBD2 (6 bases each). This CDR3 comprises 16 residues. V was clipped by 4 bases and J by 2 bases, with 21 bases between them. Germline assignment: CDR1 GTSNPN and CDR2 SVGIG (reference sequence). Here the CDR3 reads CAWTFLGARGTYEQYF. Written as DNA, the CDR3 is TGTGCCTGGACATTTTTGGGGGCGCGGGGTACCTACGAGCAGTACTTC.

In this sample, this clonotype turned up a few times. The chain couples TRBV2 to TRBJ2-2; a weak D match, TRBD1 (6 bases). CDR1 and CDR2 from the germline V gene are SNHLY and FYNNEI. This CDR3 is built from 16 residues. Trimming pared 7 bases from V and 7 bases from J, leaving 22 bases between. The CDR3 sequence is CASTPGRGFSVGELFF. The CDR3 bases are TGTGCCAGCACGCCGGGCAGGGGTTTTTCAGTCGGGGAGCTGTTTTTT. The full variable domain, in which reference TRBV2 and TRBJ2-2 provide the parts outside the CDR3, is EPEVTQTPSHQVTQMGQEVILRCVPISNHLYFYWYRQILGQKVEFLVSFYNNEISEKSEIFDDQFSVERPDGSNFTLKIRSTKLEDSAMYFCASTPGRGFSVGELFFGEGSRLTVL.

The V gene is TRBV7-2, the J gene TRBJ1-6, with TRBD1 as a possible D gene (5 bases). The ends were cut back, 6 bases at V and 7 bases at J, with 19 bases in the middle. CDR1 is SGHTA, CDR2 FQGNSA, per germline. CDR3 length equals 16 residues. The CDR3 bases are TGTGCCAGCAGTTTCCAAACGGGACGGTCAAATTCACCCCTCCACTTT. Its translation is CASSFQTGRSNSPLHF.

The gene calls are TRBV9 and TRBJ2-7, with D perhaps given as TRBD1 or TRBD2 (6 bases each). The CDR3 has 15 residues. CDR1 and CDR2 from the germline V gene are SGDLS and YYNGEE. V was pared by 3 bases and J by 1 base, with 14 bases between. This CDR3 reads CASSEGGSPSYEQYF. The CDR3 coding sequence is TGTGCCAGCAGCGAAGGGGGGTCGCCTTCCTACGAGCAGTACTTC.

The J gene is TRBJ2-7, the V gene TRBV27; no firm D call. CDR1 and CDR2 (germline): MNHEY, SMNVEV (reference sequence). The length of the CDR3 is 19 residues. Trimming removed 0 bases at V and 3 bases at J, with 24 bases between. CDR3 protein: CASSLSPDTDPKWVYEQYF. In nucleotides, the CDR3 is TGTGCCAGCAGTTTATCGCCTGACACGGACCCCAAATGGGTCTACGAGCAGTACTTC.

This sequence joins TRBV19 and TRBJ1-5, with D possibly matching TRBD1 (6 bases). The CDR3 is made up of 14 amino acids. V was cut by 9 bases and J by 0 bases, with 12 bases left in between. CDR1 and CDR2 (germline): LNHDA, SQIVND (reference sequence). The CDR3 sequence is CASKRGDSNQPQHF. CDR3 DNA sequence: TGTGCCAGCAAAAGGGGGGATAGCAATCAGCCCCAGCATTTT.

Here the CDR3 DNA reads TGTGCCAGCAGTGGGGCCTTCAACACTGAAGCTTTCTTT. It yields the protein CASSGAFNTEAFF. The chain employs TRBV2 and TRBJ1-1, with D hard to call. This CDR3 contains 13 residues. Trimming removed 4 bases at V and 2 bases at J, with 8 bases between. CDR1 and CDR2 (germline): SNHLY, FYNNEI.

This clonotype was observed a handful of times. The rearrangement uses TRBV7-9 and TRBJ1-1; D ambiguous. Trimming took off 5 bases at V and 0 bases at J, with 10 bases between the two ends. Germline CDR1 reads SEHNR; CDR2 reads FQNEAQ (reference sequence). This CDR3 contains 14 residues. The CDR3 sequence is CASSLPGMNTEAFF. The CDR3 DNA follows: TGTGCCAGCAGCCTTCCCGGCATGAACACTGAAGCTTTCTTT.

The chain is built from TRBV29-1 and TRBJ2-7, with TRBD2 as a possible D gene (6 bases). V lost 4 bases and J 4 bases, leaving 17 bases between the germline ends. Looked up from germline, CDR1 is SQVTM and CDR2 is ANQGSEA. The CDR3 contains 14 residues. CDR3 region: CSVVGGREKYEQYF. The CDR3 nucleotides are TGCAGCGTTGTTGGCGGCCGGGAGAAATACGAGCAGTACTTC.

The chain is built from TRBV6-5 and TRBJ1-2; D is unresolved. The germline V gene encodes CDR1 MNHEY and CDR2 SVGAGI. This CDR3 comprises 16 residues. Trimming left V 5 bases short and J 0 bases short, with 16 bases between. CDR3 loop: CASSVAGGIANYGYTF. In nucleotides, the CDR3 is TGTGCCAGCAGTGTTGCCGGCGGAATAGCTAACTATGGCTACACCTTC.

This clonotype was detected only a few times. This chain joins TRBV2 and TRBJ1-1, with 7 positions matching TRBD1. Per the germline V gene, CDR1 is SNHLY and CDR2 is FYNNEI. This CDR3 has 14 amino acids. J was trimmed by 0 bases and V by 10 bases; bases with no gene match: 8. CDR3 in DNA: TGTGCCACAACCCGACAGGGCATGAACACTGAAGCTTTCTTT. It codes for CATTRQGMNTEAFF. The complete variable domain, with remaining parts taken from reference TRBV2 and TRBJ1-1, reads EPEVTQTPSHQVTQMGQEVILRCVPISNHLYFYWYRQILGQKVEFLVSFYNNEISEKSEIFDDQFSVERPDGSNFTLKIRSTKLEDSAMYFCATTRQGMNTEAFFGQGTRLTVV.

CDR3 sequence reads: CASSVAGTGAEQYF. The DNA for the CDR3 is TGTGCCAGCAGTGTAGCCGGGACAGGGGCCGAGCAGTACTTC. This chain connects TRBV6-1 to TRBJ2-7; 10 bases line up with TRBD1. In germline, CDR1 is MNHNS, CDR2 SASEGT. V dropped 4 bases and J dropped 6; count of bases not matched to a gene: 6. The CDR3 runs 14 residues.

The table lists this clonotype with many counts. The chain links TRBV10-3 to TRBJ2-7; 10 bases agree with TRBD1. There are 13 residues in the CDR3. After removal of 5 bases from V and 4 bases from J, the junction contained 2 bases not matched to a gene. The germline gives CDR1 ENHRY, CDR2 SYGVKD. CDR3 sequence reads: CAISKGQGYEQYF. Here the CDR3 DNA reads TGTGCCATCAGTAAGGGACAGGGGTACGAGCAGTACTTC.

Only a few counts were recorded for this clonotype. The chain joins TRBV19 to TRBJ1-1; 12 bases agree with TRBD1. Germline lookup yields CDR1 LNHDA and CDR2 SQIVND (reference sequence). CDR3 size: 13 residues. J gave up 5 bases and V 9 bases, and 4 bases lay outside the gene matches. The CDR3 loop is CASRDRGLTEAFF. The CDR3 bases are TGTGCCAGCCGGGACAGGGGGCTTACTGAAGCTTTCTTT.

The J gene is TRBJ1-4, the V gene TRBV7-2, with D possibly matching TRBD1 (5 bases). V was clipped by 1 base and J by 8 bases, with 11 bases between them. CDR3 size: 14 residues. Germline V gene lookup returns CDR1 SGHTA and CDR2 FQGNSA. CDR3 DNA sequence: TGTGCCAGCAGCTTAGTCCCGGGGGGGGAAAAACTGTTTTTT. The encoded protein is CASSLVPGGEKLFF. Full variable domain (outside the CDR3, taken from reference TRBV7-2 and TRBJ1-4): GAGVSQSPSNKVTEKGKDVELRCDPISGHTALYWYRQSLGQGLEFLIYFQGNSAPDKSGLPSDRFSAERTGGSVSTLTIQRTQQEDSAVYLCASSLVPGGEKLFFGSGTQLSVL.

The CDR3 nucleotides read TGTGCCAGCAGCTTAGGGGGGACGGCCTACAATGAGCAGTTCTTC. Protein: CASSLGGTAYNEQFF. The chain employs TRBV7-6 and TRBJ2-5, with D perhaps matching TRBD1 or TRBD2 (5 bases each). The DNA end is more similar to TRBJ2-1, so the J call may be wrong. The CDR3 runs 15 residues. Germline CDR1 reads SGHVS; CDR2 reads FNYEAQ.

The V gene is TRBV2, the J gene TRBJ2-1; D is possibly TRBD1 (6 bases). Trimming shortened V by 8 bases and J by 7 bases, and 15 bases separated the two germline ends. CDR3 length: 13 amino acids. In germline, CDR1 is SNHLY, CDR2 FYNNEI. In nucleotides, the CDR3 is TGTGCCAGCCGCCAGGGGCAAGCAAATGAGCAGTTCTTC. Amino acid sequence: CASRQGQANEQFF.

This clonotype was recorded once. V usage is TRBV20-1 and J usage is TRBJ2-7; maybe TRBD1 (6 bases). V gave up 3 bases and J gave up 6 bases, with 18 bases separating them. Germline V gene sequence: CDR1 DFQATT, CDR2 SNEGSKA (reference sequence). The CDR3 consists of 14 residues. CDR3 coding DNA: TGCAGTGCTAGCCCCTGGGGGCGGACACCCGAGCAGTACTTC. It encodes CSASPWGRTPEQYF.

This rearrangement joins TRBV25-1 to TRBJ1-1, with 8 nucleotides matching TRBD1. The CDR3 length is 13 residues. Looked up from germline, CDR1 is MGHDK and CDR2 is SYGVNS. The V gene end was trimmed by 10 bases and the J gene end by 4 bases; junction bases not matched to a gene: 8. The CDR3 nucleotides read TGTGCCATCATCCCAGGGGGCGGCACTGAAGCTTTCTTT. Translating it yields CAIIPGGGTEAFF.

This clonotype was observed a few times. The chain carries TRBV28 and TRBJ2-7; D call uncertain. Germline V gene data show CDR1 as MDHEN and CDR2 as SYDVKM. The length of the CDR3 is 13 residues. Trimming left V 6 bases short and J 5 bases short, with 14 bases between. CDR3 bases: TGTGCCAGCAGCCTTATTAGCCTCGACGAGCAGTACTTC. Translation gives CASSLISLDEQYF.

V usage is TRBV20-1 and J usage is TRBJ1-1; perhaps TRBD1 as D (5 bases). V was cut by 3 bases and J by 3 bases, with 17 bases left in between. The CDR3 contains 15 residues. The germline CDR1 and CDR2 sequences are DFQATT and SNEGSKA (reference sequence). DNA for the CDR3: TGCAGTGCTAGCTCCCACGGCAGGGCGGACACTGAAGCTTTCTTT. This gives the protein CSASSHGRADTEAFF.

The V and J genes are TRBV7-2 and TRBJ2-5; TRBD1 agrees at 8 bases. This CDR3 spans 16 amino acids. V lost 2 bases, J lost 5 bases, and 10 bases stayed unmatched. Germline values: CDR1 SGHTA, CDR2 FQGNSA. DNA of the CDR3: TGTGCCAGCAGCTTAAACCCGGGACAGGAGTGGGAGACCCAGTACTTC. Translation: CASSLNPGQEWETQYF.